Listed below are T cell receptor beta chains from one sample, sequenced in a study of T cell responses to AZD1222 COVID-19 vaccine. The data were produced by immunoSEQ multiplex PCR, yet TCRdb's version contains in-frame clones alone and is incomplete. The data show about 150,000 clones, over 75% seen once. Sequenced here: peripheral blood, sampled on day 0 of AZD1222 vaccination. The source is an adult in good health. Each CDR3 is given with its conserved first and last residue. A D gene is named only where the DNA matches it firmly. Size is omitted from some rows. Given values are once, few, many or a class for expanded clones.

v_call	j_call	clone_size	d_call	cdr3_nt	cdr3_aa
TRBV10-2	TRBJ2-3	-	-	TGCGCCAGCAGTGAGATTGCAGTGGGGCCCAATACGCAGTATTTT	CASSEIAVGPNTQYF
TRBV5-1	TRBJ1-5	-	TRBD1	TGCGCCAGCAGACCCGACAGGGAAGGTCAGCCCCAGCATTTT	CASRPDREGQPQHF
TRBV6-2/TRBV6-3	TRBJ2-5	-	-	TGTGCCAGCAGTCCACAAGAGACCCAGTACTTC	CASSPQETQYF
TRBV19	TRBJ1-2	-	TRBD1	TGTGCCAGTAGTATAATTCTGGCAGGGGGTACTGGCTACACCTTC	CASSIILAGGTGYTF
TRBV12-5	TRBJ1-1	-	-	TGTGCTAGTGGTTTGGGTACGGGGTGGGGGACTGAAGCTTTCTTT	CASGLGTGWGTEAFF
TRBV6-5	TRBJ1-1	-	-	TGTGCCAGCAGTTACGGGGATATAGCTGAAGCTTTCTTT	CASSYGDIAEAFF
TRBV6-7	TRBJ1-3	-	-	TGTGCCAGCAGTTGCCCGGGCGCAAACACCATATATTTT	CASSCPGANTIYF
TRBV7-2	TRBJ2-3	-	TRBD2	TGTGCCAGCAGCTCCTCGACTAGCGGGGTGTTGGATACGCAGTATTTT	CASSSSTSGVLDTQYF
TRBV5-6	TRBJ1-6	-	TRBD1	TGTGCCAGCAGCTTGGGACAGGGAATTTGGCCCCTCCACTTT	CASSLGQGIWPLHF
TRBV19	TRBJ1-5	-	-	TGTGCCAGTAGGAACGCGGATGATCAGCCCCAGCATTTT	CASRNADDQPQHF
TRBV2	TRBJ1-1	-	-	TGTGCCAGCAGTGAATTGACCGCGAACACTGAAGCTTTCTTT	CASSELTANTEAFF
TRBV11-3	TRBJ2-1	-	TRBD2	TGTGCCAGCAGCTCAGTGGGGACTAGTTTCCCCGCAGCGACGGACGAGCAGTTCTTC	CASSSVGTSFPAATDEQFF
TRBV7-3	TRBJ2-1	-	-	TGTGCCAGCAGCTCCGTGGCACTAGTCCCGGGAGTGGGATACAATGAGCAGTTCTTC	CASSSVALVPGVGYNEQFF
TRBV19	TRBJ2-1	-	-	TGTGCCAGTAGTATAATGGACCGCGCTAACAATGAGCAGTTCTTC	CASSIMDRANNEQFF
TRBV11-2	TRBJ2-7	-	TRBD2	TGTGCCAGCAGCTTGGGGGGACTAGCGGGAGGGATTACCTACGAGCAGTACTTC	CASSLGGLAGGITYEQYF
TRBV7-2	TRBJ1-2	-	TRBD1	TGTGCCAGCAGCTTAACCCCCGGGACAGGGGTTAGTGGCTACACCTTC	CASSLTPGTGVSGYTF
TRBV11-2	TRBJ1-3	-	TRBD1	TGTGCCAGCAGCTCGCCGGGACAGGGGCCTGCAAACACCATATATTTT	CASSSPGQGPANTIYF
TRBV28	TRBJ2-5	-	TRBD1	TGTGCCAGCAGCCGTCCTCCTCCGGGACAGGGGGCGTTGGGGCTTAGGGAGACCCAGTACTTC	CASSRPPPGQGALGLRETQYF
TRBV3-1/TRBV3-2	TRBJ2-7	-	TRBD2	TGTGCCAGCAGCCGGGGACTAGCGGGGTCCGAGCAGTACTTC	CASSRGLAGSEQYF
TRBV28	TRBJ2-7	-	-	TGTGCCAGCAGTTTATACCCAGGGGCACCCTACGAGCAGTACTTC	CASSLYPGAPYEQYF
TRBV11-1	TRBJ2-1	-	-	TGTGCCAGCAGGATAAAGGGGTCCCTCTACAATGAGCAGTTCTTC	CASRIKGSLYNEQFF
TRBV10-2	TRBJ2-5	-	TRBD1	TGCGCCAGCAGTGAGGGGACAGCTTATACTCAAGAATCCCAGTACTTC	CASSEGTAYTQESQYF
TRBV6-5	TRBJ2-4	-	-	TGTGCCAGCAGCTCTAGTCCCCGCATTCAGTACTTC	CASSSSPRIQYF
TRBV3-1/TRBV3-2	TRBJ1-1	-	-	TGTGCCAGCAGCCAGGTCAGACTGAACACTGAAGCTTTCTTT	CASSQVRLNTEAFF
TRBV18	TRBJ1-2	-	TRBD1	TGTGCCAGCTCACTGCAGGGGGATGGCTACACCTTC	CASSLQGDGYTF
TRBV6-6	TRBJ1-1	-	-	TGTGCCAGCAGTTACTCGATTCGGGGGACTGAAGCTTTCTTT	CASSYSIRGTEAFF
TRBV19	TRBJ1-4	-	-	TGTGCCAGTAGCCGGATCTGGGGAACGAATGAAAAACTGTTTTTT	CASSRIWGTNEKLFF
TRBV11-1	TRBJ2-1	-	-	TGTGCCAGCAGCCCCCAGAGCGGTGGAGGAAATGAGCAGTTCTTC	CASSPQSGGGNEQFF
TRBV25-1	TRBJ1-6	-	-	TGTGCCAGCAGTGTGCGAGACAAGGGGTATTCACCCCTCCACTTT	CASSVRDKGYSPLHF
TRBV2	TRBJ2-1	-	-	TGTGCCACCTGGGACTCGCTAATTGAGTTCTTC	CATWDSLIEFF
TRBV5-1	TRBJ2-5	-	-	TGCGCCAGCAGCTGGAGCACAGGAGCGGAGACCCAGTACTTC	CASSWSTGAETQYF
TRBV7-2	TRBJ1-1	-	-	TGTGCCAGCAGCTTTGGGTATACGGGCACTGAAGCTTTCTTT	CASSFGYTGTEAFF
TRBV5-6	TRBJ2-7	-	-	TGTGCCAGCAGCCCGGGTCAGACCTACGAGCAGTACTTC	CASSPGQTYEQYF
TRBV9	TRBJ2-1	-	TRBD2	TGTGCCAGCAGCGTAGACCCTAGCGGGGGGGCCCATGAGCAGTTCTTC	CASSVDPSGGAHEQFF
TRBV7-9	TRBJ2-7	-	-	TGTGCCAGCAGCTCCCCCCCGAACGCCTACGAGCAGTACTTC	CASSSPPNAYEQYF
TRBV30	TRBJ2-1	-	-	TGTGCCTGGAGTGTATCATCTAGCCATAATGAGCAGTTCTTC	CAWSVSSSHNEQFF
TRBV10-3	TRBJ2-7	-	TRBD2	TGTGCCATCAGTGAGGCTAGCGGGAGATCAGACAGGAGGACCGAGCAGTACTTC	CAISEASGRSDRRTEQYF
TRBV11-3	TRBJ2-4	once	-	TGTGCCAGCAGCTTAGGGCAAGCCAAAAACATTCAGTACTTC	CASSLGQAKNIQYF
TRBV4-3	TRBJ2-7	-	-	TGCGCCAGCAGGCCTGGTCAGGGTTCCTACGAGCAGTACTTC	CASRPGQGSYEQYF
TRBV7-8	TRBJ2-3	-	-	TGTGCCAGCAGCTGGGAAGGGCTCGGAGATACGCAGTATTTT	CASSWEGLGDTQYF
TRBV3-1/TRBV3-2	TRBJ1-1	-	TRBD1	TGTGCCAGCAGCCAAGTCCGAGGGTCCGGGACAGGGGCGCCTGAAGCTTTCTTT	CASSQVRGSGTGAPEAFF
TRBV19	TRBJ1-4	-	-	TGTGCCAGTAGCACAGAAAGGATCGGAAAACTGTTTTTT	CASSTERIGKLFF
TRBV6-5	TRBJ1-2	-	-	TGTGCCAGCAGTTACCCTAACTATGGCTACACCTTC	CASSYPNYGYTF
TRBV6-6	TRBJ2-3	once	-	TGTGCCAGCAGTTTAATCAAGCCAGCGGGTAATACGCAGTATTTT	CASSLIKPAGNTQYF
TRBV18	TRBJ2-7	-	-	TGTGCCAGCTCACCGGTCAATACAGGGTTAGCCTCCTACGAGCAGTACTTC	CASSPVNTGLASYEQYF